Presented here are 27 T cell receptor beta chains from one specimen sequenced in a study of low-dose radiotherapy and immunotherapy resistance in tumors. Covering alpha and beta chains, TRAV- and TRBV-specific primers were used for the first-strand cDNA. Amplification of TCRs used a constant-region primer and V-primer adapter for 20 PCR cycles. TCRdb recomputed calls from the reads with MiXCR, one row per CDR3 protein. The repertoire holds about 9,000 distinct CDR3 sequences, with more than 65% as singletons. The receptors were gathered from a human donor with advanced metastatic prostate, ovarian, gallbladder or colorectal cancer (not recorded which). This table probably holds off-target reads from a library built for another chain.

There are a few counts of this clonotype. The rearrangement uses TRBV11-2 and TRBJ2-5; D might be TRBD2 (6 bases). The CDR3 has 15 residues. V dropped 7 bases and J dropped 4 bases, with 19 bases sitting between them. Germline loops: CDR1 SGHAT, CDR2 FQNNGV. The CDR3: CASTGDLGSGETQYF. The CDR3 DNA reads TGTGCCAGCACCGGGGACTTGGGTTCGGGAGAGACCCAGTACTTC.

V and J are TRBV5-4 and TRBJ2-2, with 8 nucleotides matching TRBD1. This CDR3 has 15 residues. Germline CDR1 SGHNT, CDR2 YYREEE (reference sequence). The V gene end was trimmed by 0 bases and the J gene end by 5 bases; junction bases not matched to a gene: 3. CDR3: CASSLGTGRTGELFF. The CDR3 DNA reads as TGTGCCAGCAGCTTGGGGACAGGGAGGACCGGGGAGCTGTTTTTT.

The V and J genes are TRBV27 and TRBJ1-5; a weak D match, TRBD1 (5 bases). V shed 0 bases and J shed 1 base, with 13 bases lying between them. Germline CDR1 reads MNHEY; CDR2 reads SMNVEV (reference sequence). CDR3 length equals 17 residues. The CDR3: CASSLSGQKGSNQPQHF. CDR3 nucleotide sequence: TGTGCCAGCAGTTTATCGGGTCAAAAGGGGAGCAATCAGCCCCAGCATTTT.

The CDR3 region is CASSSSLAGVERDTQYF. DNA of the CDR3: TGTGCCAGCAGTTCATCACTAGCGGGAGTCGAACGAGATACGCAGTATTTT. The genes are TRBV25-1 and TRBJ2-3; 11 bases are shared with TRBD2. After removal of 5 bases from V and 5 bases from J, the junction contained 12 bases not matched to a gene. The CDR3 consists of 17 residues. CDR1 and CDR2 from the germline V gene are MGHDK and SYGVNS.

The V gene is TRBV2, the J gene TRBJ2-2; unclear D gene. Germline loops: CDR1 SNHLY, CDR2 FYNNEI. The CDR3 runs to 13 residues. V lost 5 bases to trimming and J lost 4 bases, with 8 bases between them. The CDR3 region is CASSTYTTGELFF. The DNA of the CDR3 is TGTGCCAGCAGTACTTACACCACCGGGGAGCTGTTTTTT. Based on the CDR3 plus reference TRBV2 and TRBJ2-2, the full variable domain is EPEVTQTPSHQVTQMGQEVILRCVPISNHLYFYWYRQILGQKVEFLVSFYNNEISEKSEIFDDQFSVERPDGSNFTLKIRSTKLEDSAMYFCASSTYTTGELFFGEGSRLTVL.

The rearrangement joins TRBV5-4 to TRBJ2-2; no clear D. The germline V and J ends were trimmed by 4 bases and 2 bases, with 18 bases remaining between them. Germline CDR1 reads SGHNT; CDR2 reads YYREEE (reference sequence). The CDR3 runs 17 residues. The CDR3 loop is CASSPPRSQTNTGELFF. Written as DNA, the CDR3 is TGTGCCAGCAGCCCTCCCCGATCTCAGACAAACACCGGGGAGCTGTTTTTT.

In its sample, this clonotype was seen a few times. This rearrangement joins TRBV2 to TRBJ1-2; D is unclear. This CDR3 has 13 residues. Germline V gene sequence: CDR1 SNHLY, CDR2 FYNNEI. The germline V and J ends were trimmed by 3 bases and 1 base, with 6 bases remaining between them. The CDR3 loop reads CASSEADNYGYTF. CDR3 in DNA: TGTGCCAGCAGTGAGGCAGATAACTATGGCTACACCTTC.

Here the CDR3 DNA reads TGCAGTGCCCTGCTCCTTCGGGAAAATTCACCCCTCCACTTT. Protein: CSALLLRENSPLHF. The J gene is TRBJ1-6, the V gene TRBV20-1; D is uncertain. The CDR3 has 14 residues. Trimming left V 6 bases short and J 7 bases short, with 16 bases between. Germline CDR1 is DFQATT and CDR2 is SNEGSKA (reference sequence).

This clonotype was seen a few times. The V call is TRBV5-4, the J call TRBJ2-1; D not resolved. Germline CDR1 is SGHNT and CDR2 is YYREEE (reference sequence). The length of the CDR3 is 15 residues. Trimming removed 0 bases from V and 0 bases from J, with 7 bases in between. The chain's CDR3 is CASSLVSVSYNEQFF. Written as DNA, the CDR3 is TGTGCCAGCAGCTTGGTTTCAGTCTCCTACAATGAGCAGTTCTTC.

The CDR3 nucleotides read TGCGCCAGCAGCCCATCGGCGGAGACCCAGTACTTC. Amino acid sequence: CASSPSAETQYF. The genes are TRBV5-1 and TRBJ2-5; no clear D gene. The V and J ends lost 4 bases and 5 bases respectively, with 9 bases between them. Germline V gene sequence: CDR1 SGHRS, CDR2 YFSETQ. The CDR3 runs 12 residues. The full variable domain, its missing parts supplied by reference TRBV5-1 and TRBJ2-5, is KAGVTQTPRYLIKTRGQQVTLSCSPISGHRSVSWYQQTPGQGLQFLFEYFSETQRNKGNFPGRFSGRQFSNSRSEMNVSTLELGDSALYLCASSPSAETQYFGPGTRLLVL.

Details on this clonotype: The junction departs from the called germline gene at one end, perhaps through a read error. The V call is TRBV5-4, the J call TRBJ2-6; TRBD2 matches at 9 bases. The germline V gene has CDR1 SGHNT and CDR2 YYREEE (reference sequence). The CDR3 runs 19 residues. CDR3: CVSSPSASGIRSGANVLTF. CDR3 in DNA: TGTGTCAGCAGCCCTAGCGCTAGCGGGATCCGCTCTGGGGCCAACGTCCTGACTTTC. Variable domain in full (rest from reference TRBV5-4 and TRBJ2-6): ETGVTQSPTHLIKTRGQQVTLRCSSQSGHNTVSWYQQALGQGPQFIFQYYREEENGRGNFPPRFSGLQFPNYSSELNVNALELDDSALYLCVSSPSASGIRSGANVLTFGAGSRLTVL.

The V gene is TRBV5-4, the J gene TRBJ1-1; 11 bases match TRBD1. Germline V gene sequence: CDR1 SGHNT, CDR2 YYREEE (reference sequence). V was clipped by 6 bases and J by 6 bases; unmatched bases: 7. The CDR3 length is 14 residues. The CDR3 loop is CASTLGDRGSEAFF. The DNA for the CDR3 is TGTGCCAGCACCCTCGGGGACAGGGGGTCTGAAGCTTTCTTT.

The chain carries TRBV5-6 and TRBJ1-1; tentatively, D is TRBD1 (6 bases). This CDR3 comprises 15 residues. Germline V gene sequence: CDR1 SGHDT, CDR2 YYEEEE. Trimming shortened V by 4 bases and J by 3 bases, and 16 bases separated the two germline ends. The CDR3 loop is CASSPGRGLDTEAFF. The CDR3 DNA is TGTGCCAGCAGCCCCGGGCGGGGGCTTGACACTGAAGCTTTCTTT.

The CDR3 nucleotides read TGCAGTGCTAGAGTTTGGCGGGGGGGCCTCGGGGATGAGCAGTTCTTC. It yields the protein CSARVWRGGLGDEQFF. J is TRBJ2-1 and V is TRBV20-1; TRBD2 matches 9 bases. Trimming cost V 1 base and J 8 bases; bases outside gene matches: 12. The germline V gene has CDR1 DFQATT and CDR2 SNEGSKA (reference sequence). This CDR3 comprises 16 residues.

V and J are TRBV6-5 and TRBJ2-2; D may be TRBD1 (5 bases). Germline CDR1 is MNHEY and CDR2 is SVGAGI. This CDR3 contains 14 residues. V was shortened by 5 bases and J by 5 bases, with 12 bases between the two germline ends. CDR3 region: CASSQTQGTGELFF. CDR3 in DNA: TGTGCCAGCAGTCAGACCCAGGGTACCGGGGAGCTGTTTTTT.

The rearrangement links TRBV29-1 to TRBJ2-3, with TRBD1 as a possible D gene (5 bases). The germline gives CDR1 SQVTM, CDR2 ANQGSEA. The CDR3 length is 13 residues. The V end lost 6 bases, the J end lost 1 base, and 11 bases lay between the germline ends. CDR3 protein: CSVGQGRTDTQYF. The CDR3 nucleotides are TGCAGCGTGGGGCAGGGCCGCACAGATACGCAGTATTTT.

The genes are TRBV2 and TRBJ2-3, with TRBD2 matching over 7 bases. This CDR3 region has 13 residues. V shed 5 bases, J shed 6 bases, and the junction held 5 bases outside the gene matches. CDR1 is SNHLY, CDR2 FYNNEI, per germline. As DNA, the CDR3 is TGTGCCAGCAGTATGGGACTACTCGATACGCAGTATTTT. Protein product: CASSMGLLDTQYF.

The chain recombines TRBV30 with TRBJ1-4; possible D gene TRBD1, 6 bases. Trimming left V 3 bases short and J 4 bases short, with 12 bases between. CDR1 GTSNPN and CDR2 SVGIG come from the germline V gene (reference sequence). The CDR3 is made up of 14 amino acids. The CDR3: CAWSEDRINEKLFF. In nucleotides, the CDR3 is TGTGCCTGGAGCGAAGACAGGATTAATGAAAAACTGTTTTTT.

This clonotype showed up just a few times. The chain couples TRBV3-1 to TRBJ2-7, with 8 bases lining up with TRBD1. The J segment lost 2 bases and the V segment lost 4 bases, leaving 1 base of the junction unmatched. The CDR3 has 13 amino acids. CDR1 is LGHDT and CDR2 is YNNKEL in the germline V gene (reference sequence). This CDR3 is CASSPTGAYEQYF. CDR3 DNA: TGTGCCAGCAGCCCGACAGGGGCCTACGAGCAGTACTTC.

J is TRBJ2-1 and V is TRBV10-3; 10 positions match TRBD1. The ends lost 3 bases at V and 0 bases at J; junction bases unmatched: 14. Germline V gives CDR1 ENHRY, CDR2 SYGVKD. The CDR3 sequence is 20 residues long. CDR3 in amino acids: CAISEEGTGARGRSYNEQFF. The CDR3 DNA sequence: TGTGCCATCAGTGAAGAGGGGACAGGGGCCCGAGGACGCTCCTACAATGAGCAGTTCTTC.

The CDR3 here is CAWRRAAISYEQYF. Here the CDR3 DNA reads TGTGCCTGGAGACGAGCGGCTATCTCCTACGAGCAGTACTTC. The rearrangement uses TRBV30 and TRBJ2-7; the D gene is possibly TRBD2 (5 bases). The V gene lost 3 bases and the J gene lost 0 bases, with 12 bases spanning the gap. CDR1 GTSNPN and CDR2 SVGIG come from the germline V gene (reference sequence). This CDR3 is 14 amino acids long.

V is TRBV18 and J is TRBJ1-1, with 8 positions matching TRBD1. This CDR3 is 12 amino acids long. J gave up 4 bases and V 9 bases, and 4 bases lay outside the gene matches. CDR1 KGHSH and CDR2 LQKENI come from the germline V gene. CDR3 bases: TGTGCCAGTAAAACAGGGGGCACTGAAGCTTTCTTT. It translates to CASKTGGTEAFF.

This sequence joins TRBV5-1 and TRBJ1-5; no definite D call. V lost 1 base, J lost 1 base, and 9 bases lay in between. The CDR3 runs to 15 residues. The V gene's germline CDR1 is SGHRS and CDR2 YFSETQ. The CDR3 spells CASSLSGGSNQPQHF. The CDR3 nucleotides are TGCGCCAGCAGCTTGTCGGGCGGGAGCAATCAGCCCCAGCATTTT.

This chain uses TRBV5-1 with TRBJ1-2, with TRBD1 matching 7 bases. The CDR3 runs to 13 residues. The junction had 4 bases not matched to a gene; V was cut back by 4 bases and J by 4 bases. Germline CDR1 and CDR2: SGHRS and YFSETQ. As DNA, the CDR3 is TGCGCCAGCAGCCAGACAGGGAGCTATGGCTACACCTTC. Translated: CASSQTGSYGYTF.

V gene TRBV5-6 combines with J gene TRBJ1-2; TRBD1 matches 7 bases. From germline, CDR1 is SGHDT and CDR2 YYEEEE. J lost 8 bases, V lost 3 bases, and 16 bases had no gene match. The CDR3 loop spans 16 amino acids. The CDR3 protein is CASSYRDSGPNGGYTF. CDR3 nucleotide sequence: TGTGCCAGCAGCTACCGGGACAGTGGACCAAACGGCGGCTACACCTTC.

The chain links TRBV12-5 to TRBJ2-2; 7 bases are shared with TRBD1. There are 17 residues in the CDR3. The junction had 7 bases not matched to a gene; V was cut back by 1 base and J by 2 bases. CDR1 and CDR2 from the germline V gene are LGHNT and FRNRAP. The CDR3 region has the DNA TGTGCTAGTGGTTTGGGAACGAGGGGGCCCAACACCGGGGAGCTGTTTTTT. It codes for CASGLGTRGPNTGELFF.

The V gene is TRBV13, the J gene TRBJ2-7; D is unresolved. Trimming removed 5 bases at V and 7 bases at J, with 21 bases between. This CDR3 is 15 amino acids long. Germline V gene sequence: CDR1 PRHDT, CDR2 FYEKMQ (reference sequence). For the CDR3, the DNA is TGTGCCAGCAGCCCAAACGGAAAACCTACCCTGGAGCAGTACTTC. Protein product: CASSPNGKPTLEQYF.